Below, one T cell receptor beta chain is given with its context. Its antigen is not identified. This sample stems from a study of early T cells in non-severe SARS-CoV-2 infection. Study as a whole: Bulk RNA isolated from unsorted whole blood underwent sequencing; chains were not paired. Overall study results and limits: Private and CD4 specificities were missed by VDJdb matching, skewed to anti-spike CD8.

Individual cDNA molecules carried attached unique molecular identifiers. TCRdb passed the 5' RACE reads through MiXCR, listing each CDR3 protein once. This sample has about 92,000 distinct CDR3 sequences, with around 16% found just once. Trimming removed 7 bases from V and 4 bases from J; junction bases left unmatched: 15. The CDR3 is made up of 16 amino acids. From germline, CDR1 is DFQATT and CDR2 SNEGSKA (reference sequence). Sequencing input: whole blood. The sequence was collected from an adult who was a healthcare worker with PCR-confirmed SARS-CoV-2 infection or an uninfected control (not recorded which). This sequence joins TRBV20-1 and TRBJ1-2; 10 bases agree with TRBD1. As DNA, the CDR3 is TGCAGTGTCCAACCCAAACCGGGACAGGGGACCTATGGCTACACCTTC. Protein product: CSVQPKPGQGTYGYTF.